This T cell receptor beta chain was captured in a study of T cells after yellow fever vaccination. Study details: Fractions of limited cellularity were prepared by means of SMART-Seq v4 Ultra Low Input. Broader study findings: The secondary T-cell response peaked on day 5, not day 15, but was weaker. Repertoires sorted by FACS could include abundant clonotypes that are contaminants from the bulk population.

From the 5' RACE reads, TCRdb called clonotypes with MiXCR, one entry per CDR3 protein. The sample has approximately 550,000 distinct CDR3 sequences; roughly a fifth are singletons. Germline-derived CDR1 and CDR2 are SGHRS and YFSETQ. This CDR3 spans 14 amino acids. V was trimmed by 2 bases and J by 4 bases, leaving 12 bases between them. Details on this clonotype: Its antigen remains unknown.

Sequences were derived from PBMCs, sampled 15 days after the yellow fever booster vaccination. The sequence came from a man aged 30 to 39 who received the YFV17D yellow fever vaccine. The genes are TRBV5-1 and TRBJ2-5; D is possibly TRBD1 (6 bases). The CDR3 protein is CASSLGQPSETQYF. In DNA, the CDR3 is TGCGCCAGCAGCTTAGGACAGCCGTCAGAGACCCAGTACTTC.